These 26 T cell receptor beta chains were all obtained from the same sample, sequenced in a study of T cell responses to AZD1222 COVID-19 vaccine. Measured with immunoSEQ multiplex PCR; TCRdb has only the in-frame clones, and not every one. The table includes approximately 140,000 clones, about 87% detected once. The sample was peripheral blood, taken on day 0 of AZD1222 vaccination. These receptors originate from an adult in good health.

The chain carries TRBV5-1 and TRBJ1-2; TRBD1 is a possible D gene (6 bases). The V gene's germline CDR1 is SGHRS and CDR2 YFSETQ. The V end lost 5 bases, the J end lost 7 bases, and 21 bases lay between the germline ends. The CDR3 loop spans 15 amino acids. CDR3 region: CASREVPQGVGGYTF. For the CDR3, the DNA is TGCGCCAGCAGGGAAGTACCACAGGGTGTGGGTGGCTACACCTTC.

The chain recombines TRBV7-2 with TRBJ1-1; no definite D call. Deletions cut 2 bases from V and 0 bases from J, with 10 bases between. The CDR3 runs 15 residues. Germline CDR1 is SGHTA and CDR2 is FQGNSA. As DNA, the CDR3 is TGTGCCAGCAGCTTATGGTCCGCTCTGAACACTGAAGCTTTCTTT. This encodes CASSLWSALNTEAFF.

This clone showed up just a few times. The J gene is TRBJ1-2, the V gene TRBV24-1, with D possibly being TRBD1 (6 bases). Deletions cut 0 bases from V and 8 bases from J, with 12 bases between. The CDR3 contains 14 residues. Germline V gene lookup returns CDR1 KGHDR and CDR2 SFDVKD. The CDR3 coding sequence is TGTGCCACCAGTGATTTGCAGGGGAGGAGCGGCTACACCTTC. Translation: CATSDLQGRSGYTF.

This sequence joins TRBV19 and TRBJ1-2; 10 bases are a match to TRBD1. Germline values: CDR1 LNHDA, CDR2 SQIVND (reference sequence). The length of the CDR3 is 15 residues. After removal of 5 bases from V and 5 bases from J, the junction contained 8 bases not matched to a gene. CDR3 in DNA: TGTGCCAGTAGTGCGGGGACAGGGGTTAGGTATGGCTACACCTTC. This codes for CASSAGTGVRYGYTF.

The V call is TRBV19, the J call TRBJ1-5; 8 nucleotides match TRBD1. CDR1 is LNHDA and CDR2 is SQIVND in the germline V gene (reference sequence). V dropped 5 bases and J dropped 6; count of bases not matched to a gene: 12. CDR3 length equals 16 residues. The CDR3: CASSPKDRGGGQPQHF. The CDR3, as DNA: TGTGCCAGTAGTCCAAAAGACAGGGGCGGAGGTCAGCCCCAGCATTTT.

This chain connects TRBV7-9 to TRBJ1-2; 10 nucleotides line up with TRBD1. Germline CDR1 and CDR2: SEHNR and FQNEAQ (reference sequence). This CDR3 has 15 amino acids. V was pared by 5 bases and J by 6 bases, with 9 bases of the junction left unmatched. The CDR3 is CASSVSGTGAHGYTF. The CDR3 DNA reads as TGTGCCAGCAGCGTCTCCGGGACAGGGGCCCATGGCTACACCTTC.

V usage is TRBV7-2 and J usage is TRBJ1-2; D is uncertain. The CDR3 has 14 amino acids. V was trimmed by 5 bases and J by 8 bases, leaving 18 bases between them. CDR1 and CDR2 from the germline V gene are SGHTA and FQGNSA. The CDR3, as DNA: TGTGCCAGCAGCGTTTACCGGGAGGACCTGGGCTACACCTTC. Translation gives CASSVYREDLGYTF.

The J gene is TRBJ2-5, the V gene TRBV6-2 or TRBV6-3; either TRBD1 or TRBD2 may fit D (6 bases each). The CDR3 has 14 amino acids. Germline lookup yields CDR1 MNHEY and CDR2 SVGEGT. The V end lost 4 bases, the J end lost 7 bases, and 16 bases lay between the germline ends. The CDR3 region has the DNA TGTGCCAGCAGTTCGTCGGGGGCCCCGGGGACCCAGTACTTC. Its translation: CASSSSGAPGTQYF.

In this sample, this clone turned up once. The rearrangement links TRBV4-1 to TRBJ2-3; D gene unclear. CDR3 length: 14 residues. The germline V gene has CDR1 MGHRA and CDR2 YSYEKL. V was cut by 2 bases and J by 11 bases, with 17 bases left in between. CDR3: CASSQSTGLRGQYF. CDR3 DNA sequence: TGCGCCAGCAGCCAATCCACCGGCCTCCGAGGGCAGTATTTT.

V is TRBV7-2 and J is TRBJ1-3; no definite D call. The CDR3 covers 15 residues. Germline assignment: CDR1 SGHTA and CDR2 FQGNSA. V lost 1 base, J lost 8 bases, and 15 bases lay in between. The CDR3 nucleotides are TGTGCCAGCAGCTTAGTGCCCATCGCGGGAGACACCATATATTTT. This encodes CASSLVPIAGDTIYF.

CDR3 amino acids: CAARGGAGTEAFF. The CDR3 coding sequence is TGTGCCGCCCGGGGGGGGGCGGGCACTGAAGCTTTCTTT. The chain combines TRBV27 with TRBJ1-1; tentatively, D is TRBD1 (6 bases). Per the germline V gene, CDR1 is MNHEY and CDR2 is SMNVEV (reference sequence). The CDR3 has 13 amino acids. V was pared by 11 bases and J by 4 bases, with 17 bases between.

J is TRBJ1-2 and V is TRBV19, with TRBD1 identical over 7 bases. CDR1 LNHDA and CDR2 SQIVND come from the germline V gene (reference sequence). The CDR3 is 13 amino acids. The trim removed 6 bases at V and 4 bases at J, leaving 5 bases unmatched. CDR3 sequence reads: CASSIDRAYGYTF. The CDR3 DNA sequence: TGTGCCAGTAGCATCGACAGGGCCTATGGCTACACCTTC.

This clone was detected once. The gene calls are TRBV12-3 or TRBV12-4 and TRBJ2-7, with TRBD2 as a possible D gene (5 bases). The CDR3 consists of 12 residues. With 6 bases removed from V and 3 bases from J, the gap between germline ends came to 9 bases. CDR3 region: CASSLRGYEQYF. The CDR3 DNA is TGTGCCAGCAGCCTTCGGGGCTACGAGCAGTACTTC.

The V call is TRBV28, the J call TRBJ1-1; D is undetermined. Trimming took off 5 bases at V and 0 bases at J, with 7 bases between the two ends. This CDR3 has 13 residues. Germline V gives CDR1 MDHEN, CDR2 SYDVKM. The chain's CDR3 is CASSPPLNTEAFF. DNA of the CDR3: TGTGCCAGCAGTCCCCCCTTGAACACTGAAGCTTTCTTT. Based on the CDR3 plus reference TRBV28 and TRBJ1-1, the full variable domain is DVKVTQSSRYLVKRTGEKVFLECVQDMDHENMFWYRQDPGLGLRLIYFSYDVKMKEKGDIPEGYSVSREKKERFSLILESASTNQTSMYLCASSPPLNTEAFFGQGTRLTVV.

V is TRBV5-4 and J is TRBJ1-3; weak D call: TRBD1 (6 bases). Trimming shortened V by 6 bases and J by 4 bases, and 14 bases separated the two germline ends. The CDR3 consists of 14 residues. Germline V gives CDR1 SGHNT, CDR2 YYREEE (reference sequence). In DNA form, the CDR3 reads TGTGCCAGCACCTTTGGGGGGCAAGGAAACACCATATATTTT. It translates to CASTFGGQGNTIYF.

V and J are TRBV5-8 and TRBJ1-1; possible D gene TRBD1, 5 bases. V shed 7 bases and J shed 4 bases, with 17 bases lying between them. The CDR3 is 14 amino acids. CDR1 and CDR2 (germline): SGHTS, YDEGEE. CDR3 amino acids: CASGGRQGSTEAFF. In nucleotides, the CDR3 is TGTGCCAGCGGCGGACGGCAGGGCAGCACTGAAGCTTTCTTT.

The rearrangement links TRBV7-2 to TRBJ1-2, with a tentative D call TRBD1 (5 bases). Germline V gives CDR1 SGHTA, CDR2 FQGNSA. V dropped 1 base and J dropped 3 bases, with 12 bases sitting between them. This CDR3 has 15 residues. CDR3 sequence reads: CASSLGPGTDYGYTF. The DNA of the CDR3 is TGTGCCAGCAGCTTAGGGCCCGGGACGGACTATGGCTACACCTTC.

The chain links TRBV7-9 to TRBJ1-1, with a possible D match to TRBD1 (5 bases). V was clipped by 2 bases and J by 4 bases, with 14 bases between them. CDR3 length: 15 residues. The V gene's germline CDR1 is SEHNR and CDR2 FQNEAQ (reference sequence). The CDR3 bases are TGTGCCAGCAGCTTACCGACCGGGGCTAGCACTGAAGCTTTCTTT. Protein product: CASSLPTGASTEAFF.

V is TRBV7-2 and J is TRBJ2-1, with 8 nucleotides matching TRBD2. Per germline, CDR1 SGHTA and CDR2 FQGNSA. J gave up 6 bases and V 3 bases, and 7 bases lay outside the gene matches. The CDR3 is made up of 15 amino acids. This CDR3 reads CASSFNGGASNEQFF. The CDR3 DNA reads as TGTGCCAGCAGCTTTAACGGGGGGGCCTCCAATGAGCAGTTCTTC.

V gene TRBV5-1 combines with J gene TRBJ2-2; possibly TRBD1 for D (6 bases). This CDR3 is built from 13 residues. From germline, CDR1 is SGHRS and CDR2 YFSETQ. The V and J ends lost 6 bases and 5 bases respectively, with 11 bases between them. The CDR3 nucleotides read TGCGCCAGCAACAGGGATGGAACCGGGGAGCTGTTTTTT. It codes for CASNRDGTGELFF.

This clone was found once. This chain joins TRBV19 and TRBJ2-2; 8 bases line up with TRBD1. Trimming cost V 6 bases and J 3 bases; bases outside gene matches: 6. Looked up from germline, CDR1 is LNHDA and CDR2 is SQIVND (reference sequence). This CDR3 comprises 15 residues. The CDR3 spells CASRVGTGHTGELFF. The CDR3 region has the DNA TGTGCCAGTAGGGTCGGGACAGGACACACCGGGGAGCTGTTTTTT. Filled out from reference TRBV19 and TRBJ2-2, the complete variable domain reads DGGITQSPKYLFRKEGQNVTLSCEQNLNHDAMYWYRQDPGQGLRLIYYSQIVNDFQKGDIAEGYSVSREKKESFPLTVTSAQKNPTAFYLCASRVGTGHTGELFFGEGSRLTVL.

The rearrangement uses TRBV12-3 or TRBV12-4 and TRBJ1-3; unclear D gene. The CDR3 is made up of 13 amino acids. V was cut by 5 bases and J by 4 bases, with 9 bases left in between. The CDR3 here is CASSLNRGNTIYF. The CDR3 nucleotides read TGTGCCAGCAGTCTGAATCGGGGAAACACCATATATTTT.

This rearrangement joins TRBV9 to TRBJ2-3; D is undetermined. The V end was cut by 3 bases, the J end by 3 bases, with 11 bases between. CDR1 is SGDLS, CDR2 YYNGEE, per germline. CDR3 length: 14 residues. As DNA, the CDR3 is TGTGCCAGCAGCGCATCCAAGAGGACAGATACGCAGTATTTT. Translating it yields CASSASKRTDTQYF.

This clone showed up just a few times. The chain carries TRBV19 and TRBJ2-1; 7 positions agree with TRBD2. This CDR3 has 16 residues. Losses at the gene ends were 3 bases for V and 2 bases for J; bases not matched to a gene: 7. Germline V gene sequence: CDR1 LNHDA, CDR2 SQIVND (reference sequence). The CDR3 nucleotides are TGTGCCAGTAGTATCGAAGCGGGGATCGCCTACAATGAGCAGTTCTTC. Its translation is CASSIEAGIAYNEQFF.

In DNA, the CDR3 is TGTGCCAGCAGCTTAGGACGGGCTAGCGGGGGTCTGGAGACCCAGTACTTC. It codes for CASSLGRASGGLETQYF. This chain joins TRBV11-3 and TRBJ2-5, with TRBD2 identical over 10 bases. V lost 1 base, J lost 5 bases, and 10 bases stayed unmatched. Looked up from germline, CDR1 is SGHNT and CDR2 is YENEEA. The CDR3 has 17 amino acids.

J is TRBJ2-7 and V is TRBV2; D perhaps matches TRBD2 (6 bases). CDR3 size: 17 residues. Germline V gives CDR1 SNHLY, CDR2 FYNNEI. V was shortened by 0 bases and J by 0 bases, with 15 bases between the two germline ends. The CDR3 here is CASSEARSSASSYEQYF. CDR3 in DNA: TGTGCCAGCAGTGAAGCTCGTTCTAGCGCCAGCTCCTACGAGCAGTACTTC.